This TCR beta chain is drawn from a study of blood T cell repertoires in COVID-19. Overall study: Acute and convalescent COVID-19 specimens originated in the United States, Italy and Spain. PBMCs, B-cell-depleted T cells, or T cells provided the cDNA or gDNA that made up the material.

In the authors' methods: Nucleated cell number was recorded as an estimate derived from reference gene primer amplification. The method was immunoSEQ multiplex PCR; TCRdb's version includes in-frame clones alone and lacks a portion of them. V and J calls and clone size are as listed in that table; D and trimming were resolved from the DNA. The table lists 75,000 to 95,000 clones, 88% of them singletons. Between the trimmed V and J ends, which lost 0 bases and 4 bases, there was a span of 16 bases. The CDR3 extends over 16 amino acids. CDR1 is SGHRS and CDR2 is YFSETQ in the germline V gene. The TCR originated in a man over 45 with active COVID-19. V gene TRBV5-1 combines with J gene TRBJ1-1, with D possibly matching TRBD1 (5 bases). The sequencing input was peripheral blood. Here the CDR3 DNA reads TGCGCCAGCAGCTTGGAGCACGGGGGAGGGAGCACTGAAGCTTTCTTT. It encodes CASSLEHGGGSTEAFF. The full variable domain, in which reference TRBV5-1 and TRBJ1-1 provide the parts outside the CDR3, is KAGVTQTPRYLIKTRGQQVTLSCSPISGHRSVSWYQQTPGQGLQFLFEYFSETQRNKGNFPGRFSGRQFSNSRSEMNVSTLELGDSALYLCASSLEHGGGSTEAFFGQGTRLTVV.